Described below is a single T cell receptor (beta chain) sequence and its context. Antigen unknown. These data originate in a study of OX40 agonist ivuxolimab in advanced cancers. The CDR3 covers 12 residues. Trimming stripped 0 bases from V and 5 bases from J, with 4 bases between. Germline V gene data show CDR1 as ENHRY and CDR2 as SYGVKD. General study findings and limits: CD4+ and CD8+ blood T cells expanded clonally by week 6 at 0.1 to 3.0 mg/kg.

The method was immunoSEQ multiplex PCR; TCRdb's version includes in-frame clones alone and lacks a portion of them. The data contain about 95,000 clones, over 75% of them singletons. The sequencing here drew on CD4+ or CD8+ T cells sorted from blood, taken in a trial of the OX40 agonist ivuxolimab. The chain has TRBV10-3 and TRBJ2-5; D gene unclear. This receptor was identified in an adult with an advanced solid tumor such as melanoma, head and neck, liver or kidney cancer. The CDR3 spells CAISESFETQYF. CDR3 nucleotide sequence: TGTGCCATCAGTGAGTCTTTCGAGACCCAGTACTTC.